These T cell receptor beta chains were read from a single sample in a study of T-cell memory formation after mild COVID-19. MiXCR was run by TCRdb on the 5' RACE reads, yielding one entry per CDR3 protein. The sample has 270,000 or so distinct CDR3 sequences, about a sixth seen once. The material sequenced was PBMCs or a T cell subset sorted from them (not recorded which). Receptor source: a man aged 18 to 29 who had mild COVID-19 (a few samples of this study predate the infection). Cell type and time point are not known. The CDR3 runs from the conserved cysteine through the conserved F or W. D genes are given only for firm matches. A row's size may be missing; if present it is once, few, many or a size class.

>TRBJ2-4|.|many|TRBV7-9
CASREGLGAKNIQYF
TGTGCCAGCAGAGAGGGGTTGGGAGCCAAAAACATTCAGTACTTC
>TRBJ1-1|.|.|TRBV11-2
CASSPRGQSPEAFF
TGTGCCAGCAGCCCTCGTGGGCAGAGCCCTGAAGCTTTCTTT
>TRBJ1-1|.|few|TRBV6-2/TRBV6-3
CASSHGGTEAFF
TGTGCCAGCTCGCACGGGGGAACTGAAGCTTTCTTT
>TRBJ1-1|.|few|TRBV5-1
CASSTDGRNTEAFF
TGCGCCAGCAGCACCGACGGGCGGAACACTGAAGCTTTCTTT
>TRBJ1-4|.|few|TRBV28
CASSLPGRGLFF
TGTGCCAGCAGTTTACCAGGCCGGGGACTGTTTTTT
>TRBJ2-7|TRBD1|few|TRBV14
CASSQGTGPFYEQYF
TGTGCCAGCAGCCAAGGGACAGGGCCTTTCTACGAGCAGTACTTC
>TRBJ2-2|.|many|TRBV5-1
CASSFADPFGELFF
TGCGCCAGCAGCTTCGCGGACCCGTTCGGGGAGCTGTTTTTT
>TRBJ2-1|.|few|TRBV7-2
CASSLYPGFEQFF
TGTGCCAGCAGCTTATATCCAGGGTTCGAGCAGTTCTTC
>TRBJ2-5|.|.|TRBV7-3
CASSPTGDQETQYF
TGTGCCAGCAGCCCCACGGGGGACCAAGAGACCCAGTACTTC
>TRBJ2-1|.|few|TRBV20-1
CSAPPGGYNEQFF
TGCAGTGCTCCCCCGGGTGGATACAATGAGCAGTTCTTC
>TRBJ2-5|.|.|TRBV4-3
CASSQGESGRQETQYF
TGCGCCAGCAGCCAGGGTGAGTCTGGAAGACAAGAGACCCAGTACTTC
>TRBJ2-5|.|.|TRBV6-5
CASSYSTQQETQYF
TGTGCCAGCAGTTACTCGACGCAACAAGAGACCCAGTACTTC
>TRBJ2-3|TRBD1|.|TRBV27
CASSLRDRTDTQYF
TGTGCCAGCAGTTTAAGGGACAGGACAGATACGCAGTATTTT
>TRBJ2-5|.|few|TRBV7-2
CASSTSPDSRLSF
TGTGCCAGCAGCACATCCCCTGACAGCCGATTGTCCTTC
>TRBJ2-2|.|.|TRBV11-3
CASSPLGTASNTGELFF
TGTGCCAGCAGCCCCCTGGGAACAGCTTCGAACACCGGGGAGCTGTTTTTT
>TRBJ2-5|.|few|TRBV7-9
CASSFNGQETQYF
TGTGCCAGCAGCTTCAACGGCCAAGAGACCCAGTACTTC
>TRBJ2-2|TRBD1|few|TRBV9
CASSVGTGVNGELFF
TGTGCCAGCAGCGTAGGGACAGGGGTGAACGGGGAGCTGTTTTTT